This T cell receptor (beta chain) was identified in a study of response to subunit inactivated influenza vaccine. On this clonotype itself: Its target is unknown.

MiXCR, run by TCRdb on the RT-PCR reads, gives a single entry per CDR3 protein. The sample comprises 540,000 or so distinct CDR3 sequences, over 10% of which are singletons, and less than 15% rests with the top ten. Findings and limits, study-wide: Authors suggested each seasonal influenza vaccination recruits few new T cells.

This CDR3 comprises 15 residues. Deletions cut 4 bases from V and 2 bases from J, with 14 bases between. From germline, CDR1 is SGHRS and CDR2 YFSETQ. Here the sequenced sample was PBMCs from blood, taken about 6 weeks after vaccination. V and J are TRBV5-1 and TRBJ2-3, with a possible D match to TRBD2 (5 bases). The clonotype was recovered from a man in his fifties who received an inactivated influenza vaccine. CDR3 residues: CASSAGPYSTDTQYF. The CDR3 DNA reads TGCGCCAGCAGCGCGGGTCCCTATTCCACAGATACGCAGTATTTT. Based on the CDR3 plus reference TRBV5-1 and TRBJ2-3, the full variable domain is KAGVTQTPRYLIKTRGQQVTLSCSPISGHRSVSWYQQTPGQGLQFLFEYFSETQRNKGNFPGRFSGRQFSNSRSEMNVSTLELGDSALYLCASSAGPYSTDTQYFGPGTRLTVL.